Each of the 32 T cell receptor beta chains below was sequenced from the same sample in a study of T cells after yellow fever vaccination. TCRdb redid the calling of the 5' RACE reads with MiXCR, one entry per CDR3 protein. The table has hundreds of thousands of distinct CDR3 sequences, about 14% seen once. The material was PBMCs, obtained on the day of the yellow fever booster vaccination. All receptors derive from a man younger than 40 who received the YFV17D yellow fever vaccine.

The chain joins TRBV27 to TRBJ2-1, with TRBD1 matching 9 bases. Germline assignment: CDR1 MNHEY and CDR2 SMNVEV (reference sequence). V dropped 2 bases and J dropped 9; count of bases not matched to a gene: 8. This CDR3 is built from 15 residues. CDR3 residues: CASSLVTGTGSEQFF. The CDR3 nucleotides are TGTGCCAGCAGTTTAGTAACCGGGACAGGGAGTGAGCAGTTCTTC.

The V gene is TRBV18, the J gene TRBJ2-4, with TRBD1 matching 9 bases. Trimming removed 5 bases from V and 7 bases from J; junction bases left unmatched: 6. Germline assignment: CDR1 KGHSH and CDR2 LQKENI. The CDR3 loop spans 14 amino acids. CDR3 DNA sequence: TGTGCCAGCTCAACGGGACAGGGTACGAACATTCAGTACTTC. It is translated as CASSTGQGTNIQYF.

A note on this clonotype: The junction shows a germline mismatch at one end, possibly a read error. The chain links TRBV7-9 to TRBJ1-3; D is uncertain. Per germline, CDR1 SEHNR and CDR2 FQNEAQ (reference sequence). The CDR3 consists of 14 residues. DNA for the CDR3: TGTGCCAGCAACACTGGGCCAGCTGGAAACACTATATATTTT. Amino acid sequence: CASNTGPAGNTIYF.

Only a few counts were recorded for this clonotype. The rearrangement links TRBV20-1 to TRBJ2-5, with unresolved D. Germline CDR1 and CDR2: DFQATT and SNEGSKA (reference sequence). Trimming shortened V by 8 bases and J by 7 bases, and 14 bases separated the two germline ends. The CDR3 contains 11 residues. The CDR3 bases are TGCAGTAGCCTTCTGTCCCGGACCCAGTACTTC. It is translated as CSSLLSRTQYF.

This clonotype was recorded a few times. The chain uses TRBV6-2 or TRBV6-3 and TRBJ2-1, with TRBD2 matching over 16 bases. This CDR3 has 18 amino acids. V trimming: 2 bases; J trimming: 9 bases; junction bases outside the gene matches: 10. Germline CDR1 and CDR2: MNHEY and SVGEGT. CDR3 protein: CASSYPGTSGRARIEQFF. The CDR3 DNA follows: TGTGCCAGCAGTTACCCAGGGACTAGCGGGAGGGCCAGGATTGAGCAGTTCTTC.

The table lists this clonotype with a few counts. The chain links TRBV5-4 to TRBJ2-2; TRBD2 aligns across 7 bases. V lost 0 bases to trimming and J lost 1 base; unmatched junction nucleotides: 3. The CDR3 extends over 16 amino acids. Germline V gene data show CDR1 as SGHNT and CDR2 as YYREEE (reference sequence). The CDR3 DNA follows: TGTGCCAGCAGCTTGGCGGCTAGCGGGAACACCGGGGAGCTGTTTTTT. Translating it yields CASSLAASGNTGELFF.

This clonotype turned up a few times. The chain recombines TRBV7-2 with TRBJ2-1; D tentatively fits TRBD1 or TRBD2 (5 bases each). Trimming took 9 bases from V and 4 from J, leaving 16 bases between them. This CDR3 has 14 amino acids. The germline CDR1 and CDR2 sequences are SGHTA and FQGNSA. CDR3 protein: CAREEEGKYNEQFF. The DNA for the CDR3 is TGTGCCAGGGAGGAAGAGGGGAAATACAATGAGCAGTTCTTC.

The chain joins TRBV6-5 to TRBJ2-7; 8 bases align to TRBD1. This CDR3 has 17 residues. The ends lost 8 bases at V and 2 bases at J; junction bases unmatched: 17. Per germline, CDR1 MNHEY and CDR2 SVGAGI. This CDR3 is CASRTRVTGVLPYEQYF. The DNA of the CDR3 is TGTGCCAGCCGTACAAGAGTGACAGGGGTCCTCCCCTACGAGCAGTACTTC.

The chain carries TRBV6-5 and TRBJ2-7; 9 bases line up with TRBD2. Germline assignment: CDR1 MNHEY and CDR2 SVGAGI. Trimming at V came to 3 bases and at J to 5 bases, leaving 8 bases not matched to a gene. CDR3 size: 15 residues. DNA of the CDR3: TGTGCCAGCAGTTATTATAGCGGGAGTACTAACGAGCAGTACTTC. Translating it yields CASSYYSGSTNEQYF.

This clonotype was found a few times. The V gene is TRBV20-1, the J gene TRBJ1-6, with D possibly TRBD1 on 5 matching bases. Trimming removed 5 bases at V and 1 base at J, with 9 bases between. From germline, CDR1 is DFQATT and CDR2 SNEGSKA (reference sequence). The CDR3 extends over 14 amino acids. CDR3: CSAWGMSYNSPLHF. The DNA of the CDR3 is TGCAGTGCTTGGGGCATGTCCTATAATTCACCCCTCCACTTT.

The chain is built from TRBV5-6 and TRBJ2-1, with D unresolved. Germline lookup yields CDR1 SGHDT and CDR2 YYEEEE. V shed 1 base and J shed 13 bases, with 18 bases lying between them. CDR3 size: 14 residues. This chain's CDR3 is CASSLRAAEKSQFF. The CDR3 DNA is TGTGCCAGCAGCTTGCGAGCAGCCGAAAAAAGTCAGTTCTTC. Complete variable domain (other parts from reference TRBV5-6 and TRBJ2-1): DAGVTQSPTHLIKTRGQQVTLRCSPKSGHDTVSWYQQALGQGPQFIFQYYEEEERQRGNFPDRFSGHQFPNYSSELNVNALLLGDSALYLCASSLRAAEKSQFFGPGTRLTVL.

This clonotype has a handful of counts. The CDR3 loop is CATSRVGGYSNQPQHF. CDR3 sequence (DNA): TGTGCCACCAGCAGAGTCGGCGGTTATAGCAATCAGCCCCAGCATTTT. This chain uses TRBV15 with TRBJ1-5; no clear D gene. Trimming pared 1 base from V and 0 bases from J, leaving 10 bases between. There are 16 residues in the CDR3. Looked up from germline, CDR1 is LNHNV and CDR2 is YYDKDF (reference sequence).

This clonotype showed up just a few times. This chain uses TRBV7-8 with TRBJ2-1, with TRBD2 matching 9 bases. V shed 2 bases, J shed 2 bases, and the junction held 4 bases outside the gene matches. Looked up from germline, CDR1 is SGHVS and CDR2 is FQNEAQ. This CDR3 is built from 16 residues. The CDR3 reads CASSLMAGGTYNEQFF. The CDR3 coding sequence is TGTGCCAGCAGCTTAATGGCGGGAGGGACCTACAATGAGCAGTTCTTC.

This clonotype occurred a few times. The gene calls are TRBV5-1 and TRBJ2-5; 10 nucleotides line up with TRBD2. Trimming cost V 7 bases and J 3 bases; bases outside gene matches: 3. CDR1 is SGHRS and CDR2 is YFSETQ in the germline V gene. This CDR3 has 13 residues. CDR3 sequence reads: CASALAGEETQYF. CDR3 DNA sequence: TGCGCCAGCGCCCTAGCGGGAGAAGAGACCCAGTACTTC.

This clonotype appeared a single time. The chain links TRBV7-2 to TRBJ2-7; D is unresolved. The ends were cut back, 8 bases at V and 3 bases at J, with 14 bases in the middle. CDR1 and CDR2 (germline): SGHTA, FQGNSA. This CDR3 spans 13 amino acids. CDR3 loop: CASGSALFYEQYF. The CDR3 region has the DNA TGTGCCAGCGGCTCCGCCCTCTTCTACGAGCAGTACTTC.

This clonotype has only a few counts. The chain has TRBV6-5 and TRBJ2-2; the D gene could be TRBD1 or TRBD2 (5 bases each). The CDR3 runs 15 residues. The germline CDR1 and CDR2 sequences are MNHEY and SVGAGI. V lost 4 bases to trimming and J lost 4 bases, with 13 bases between them. Written as DNA, the CDR3 is TGTGCCAGCAGTTGGAGGCAGCAGGGCACCGGGGAGCTGTTTTTT. Translating it yields CASSWRQQGTGELFF.

This chain connects TRBV18 to TRBJ2-7, with D tentatively TRBD1 or TRBD2 (7 bases each). The CDR3 runs to 15 residues. Germline CDR1 and CDR2: KGHSH and LQKENI. V lost 6 bases, J lost 2 bases, and 17 bases lay in between. CDR3 nucleotide sequence: TGTGCCAGCTCGCCGGGGGGACAGATCACCTACGAGCAGTACTTC. It translates to CASSPGGQITYEQYF.

This chain uses TRBV9 with TRBJ2-2, with 8 bases identical to TRBD2. Germline V gene sequence: CDR1 SGDLS, CDR2 YYNGEE. CDR3 size: 15 residues. J was trimmed by 6 bases and V by 4 bases; bases with no gene match: 8. CDR3 coding DNA: TGTGCCAGCAGCCTTACTAGCGGCTCTGCCGGGGAGCTGTTTTTT. As protein: CASSLTSGSAGELFF. The full variable domain, in which reference TRBV9 and TRBJ2-2 provide the parts outside the CDR3, is DSGVTQTPKHLITATGQRVTLRCSPRSGDLSVYWYQQSLDQGLQFLIQYYNGEERAKGNILERFSAQQFPDLHSELNLSSLELGDSALYFCASSLTSGSAGELFFGEGSRLTVL.

The rearrangement links TRBV7-6 to TRBJ2-7; 16 bases map to TRBD2. Germline V gene lookup returns CDR1 SGHVS and CDR2 FNYEAQ. V lost 3 bases to trimming and J lost 1 base; unmatched junction nucleotides: 12. The CDR3 length is 20 residues. CDR3 loop: CASSFSSSGLAGGQSYEQYF. For the CDR3, the DNA is TGTGCCAGCAGCTTTTCCTCCTCGGGACTAGCGGGAGGGCAGTCCTACGAGCAGTACTTC.

This clonotype was found a few times. V is TRBV10-3 and J is TRBJ1-6; D ambiguous. This CDR3 has 13 amino acids. V shed 5 bases and J shed 9 bases, with 11 bases lying between them. Germline CDR1 ENHRY, CDR2 SYGVKD. CDR3 bases: TGTGCCATCAGTCTAGCGGAGGGTTCACCCCTCCACTTT. It codes for CAISLAEGSPLHF.

This clonotype was detected only a few times. The chain combines TRBV7-8 with TRBJ2-7; 7 positions agree with TRBD1. This CDR3 has 17 residues. The germline V gene has CDR1 SGHVS and CDR2 FQNEAQ. After removal of 5 bases from V and 2 bases from J, the junction contained 15 bases not matched to a gene. This chain's CDR3 is CASSAGAGTADTYEQYF. DNA for the CDR3: TGTGCCAGCAGCGCGGGCGCAGGGACAGCCGATACCTACGAGCAGTACTTC.

A few counts support this clonotype. The V and J genes are TRBV12-3 or TRBV12-4 and TRBJ2-1; 7 bases line up with TRBD1. V lost 1 base and J lost 1; bases outside the gene matches: 4. There are 16 residues in the CDR3. In DNA form, the CDR3 reads TGTGCCAGCAGTTTAGGAGGGGGCCTTTCCTACAATGAGCAGTTCTTC. This translates into CASSLGGGLSYNEQFF.

CDR3 in amino acids: CSGTEYNEQFF. CDR3 coding DNA: TGCAGCGGTACCGAATACAATGAGCAGTTCTTC. The V call is TRBV29-1, the J call TRBJ2-1; D is undetermined. The V and J ends lost 7 bases and 4 bases respectively, with 8 bases between them. The CDR3 is 11 residues long. The germline V gene has CDR1 SQVTM and CDR2 ANQGSEA.

This sequence joins TRBV5-1 and TRBJ1-2, with D perhaps TRBD1 (6 bases). Germline CDR1 and CDR2: SGHRS and YFSETQ. V lost 3 bases and J lost 4, with 16 bases in between. The CDR3 has 15 amino acids. The CDR3 protein is CASSWGTEGVYGYTF. The CDR3, as DNA: TGCGCCAGCAGCTGGGGGACGGAGGGGGTCTATGGCTACACCTTC.

This chain joins TRBV9 and TRBJ2-3, with no clear D. V was shortened by 1 base and J by 0 bases, with 9 bases between the two germline ends. The CDR3 consists of 15 residues. The germline V gene has CDR1 SGDLS and CDR2 YYNGEE. CDR3 sequence (DNA): TGTGCCAGCAGCGTATGGCCGGGTAGCACAGATACGCAGTATTTT. Amino acids: CASSVWPGSTDTQYF. The variable domain in full, with the rest retrieved from reference TRBV9 and TRBJ2-3, is DSGVTQTPKHLITATGQRVTLRCSPRSGDLSVYWYQQSLDQGLQFLIQYYNGEERAKGNILERFSAQQFPDLHSELNLSSLELGDSALYFCASSVWPGSTDTQYFGPGTRLTVL.

This clonotype has at least ten counts. The V gene is TRBV12-3 or TRBV12-4, the J gene TRBJ1-2, with D hard to call. Trimming shortened V by 6 bases and J by 4 bases, and 6 bases separated the two germline ends. The length of the CDR3 is 11 residues. Here the CDR3 reads CASRGSYGYTF. As DNA, the CDR3 is TGTGCCAGCAGGGGCTCCTATGGCTACACCTTC.

The genes are TRBV20-1 and TRBJ2-7, with D perhaps being TRBD1 or TRBD2 (5 bases each). The V end lost 6 bases, the J end lost 0 bases, and 12 bases lay between the germline ends. CDR1 is DFQATT, CDR2 SNEGSKA, per germline (reference sequence). The CDR3 runs 13 residues. CDR3 DNA: TGCAGTGCCGAGGGTCAGGGCTCCTACGAGCAGTACTTC. As protein: CSAEGQGSYEQYF.

This clonotype was recorded at least ten times. The chain employs TRBV7-2 and TRBJ2-7; 7 bases agree with TRBD1. Germline values: CDR1 SGHTA, CDR2 FQGNSA. V gave up 5 bases and J gave up 5 bases; unmatched junction bases: 12. This CDR3 region has 15 residues. CDR3 residues: CASSPPVTGQHEQYF. CDR3 nucleotide sequence: TGTGCCAGCAGCCCCCCCGTGACAGGGCAACACGAGCAGTACTTC.

The chain couples TRBV28 to TRBJ2-5; TRBD1 matches 11 bases. The CDR3 has 14 amino acids. Germline V gene data show CDR1 as MDHEN and CDR2 as SYDVKM. V dropped 6 bases and J dropped 2; count of bases not matched to a gene: 2. As DNA, the CDR3 is TGTGCCAGCAGCGGGACAGGGGGTCAAGAGACCCAGTACTTC. Translation gives CASSGTGGQETQYF.

This clonotype has only a few counts. The V gene is TRBV2, the J gene TRBJ2-3; 9 nucleotides line up with TRBD1. Per germline, CDR1 SNHLY and CDR2 FYNNEI. The ends lost 8 bases at V and 5 bases at J; junction bases unmatched: 8. This CDR3 comprises 14 residues. CDR3: CASRQGGLGDTQYF. The CDR3, as DNA: TGTGCCAGCCGACAGGGGGGGCTGGGAGATACGCAGTATTTT.

This clonotype was counted ten times or more. The J gene is TRBJ2-3, the V gene TRBV30; 11 nucleotides agree with TRBD2. With V trimmed by 7 bases and J by 2 bases, 2 bases remained unmatched. This CDR3 spans 13 amino acids. Germline V lookup: CDR1 GTSNPN, CDR2 SVGIG (reference sequence). This chain's CDR3 is CAFSGRATDTQYF. CDR3 sequence (DNA): TGTGCCTTTAGCGGGAGGGCCACAGATACGCAGTATTTT. Supplemented by reference TRBV30 and TRBJ2-3, the full variable domain reads SQTIHQWPATLVQPVGSPLSLECTVEGTSNPNLYWYRQAAGRGLQLLFYSVGIGQISSEVPQNLSASRPQDRQFILSSKKLLLSDSGFYLCAFSGRATDTQYFGPGTRLTVL.

This clonotype was detected a few times. The CDR3 DNA reads TGTGCCAGTAGTATGCCTTCCCCGGCGCGTTACAATGAGCAGTTCTTC. This gives the protein CASSMPSPARYNEQFF. V gene TRBV19 combines with J gene TRBJ2-1, with unresolved D. V was trimmed by 3 bases and J by 4 bases, leaving 16 bases between them. CDR1 and CDR2 (germline): LNHDA, SQIVND (reference sequence). CDR3 length: 16 amino acids.